The 23 T cell receptor beta chains in this list originate from one sample, sequenced in a study of T cells after posttransplantation cyclophosphamide. Profiled with immunoSEQ multiplex PCR; TCRdb holds only in-frame clones, not every one. The sample records tens of thousands of clones, about 91% being singletons. Sample: PBMCs. The receptor set was obtained from a woman between 50 and 59 years old in good health and a related stem cell transplant donor.

The V and J genes are TRBV19 and TRBJ2-1; 7 nucleotides match TRBD2. The ends lost 3 bases at V and 6 bases at J; junction bases unmatched: 11. The CDR3 spans 16 residues. Per the germline V gene, CDR1 is LNHDA and CDR2 is SQIVND (reference sequence). CDR3 amino acids: CASSIRDSSGFNEQFF. CDR3 in DNA: TGTGCCAGTAGTATCCGGGACTCTAGCGGTTTCAATGAGCAGTTCTTC. The variable domain in full, with the rest retrieved from reference TRBV19 and TRBJ2-1, is DGGITQSPKYLFRKEGQNVTLSCEQNLNHDAMYWYRQDPGQGLRLIYYSQIVNDFQKGDIAEGYSVSREKKESFPLTVTSAQKNPTAFYLCASSIRDSSGFNEQFFGPGTRLTVL.

The rearrangement uses TRBV19 and TRBJ1-4, with 8 bases that match TRBD1. This CDR3 comprises 17 residues. The V and J ends lost 5 bases and 7 bases, in that order; junction bases with no gene match: 15. The germline gives CDR1 LNHDA, CDR2 SQIVND (reference sequence). The CDR3: CASSATLAGGIVEKLFF. CDR3 nucleotide sequence: TGTGCCAGTAGTGCCACCCTCGCAGGGGGCATAGTTGAAAAACTGTTTTTT.

This clone showed up just once. This rearrangement joins TRBV19 to TRBJ2-5, with 11 bases matching TRBD2. This CDR3 contains 17 residues. CDR1 and CDR2 from the germline V gene are LNHDA and SQIVND (reference sequence). The V gene end was trimmed by 6 bases and the J gene end by 1 base; junction bases not matched to a gene: 10. Written as DNA, the CDR3 is TGTGCCAGTAGCCCTGGGACTAGCGGAGGGATCCAAGAGACCCAGTACTTC. Protein: CASSPGTSGGIQETQYF.

CDR3 amino acids: CASSDTSQETQYF. CDR3 nucleotides: TGTGCCAGCAGTGACACCAGTCAAGAGACCCAGTACTTC. The chain couples TRBV6-1 to TRBJ2-5, with D unresolved. The CDR3 has 13 residues. Trimming cost V 3 bases and J 2 bases, with 7 bases left between them. Germline CDR1 is MNHNS and CDR2 is SASEGT.

This chain connects TRBV6-5 to TRBJ1-6; TRBD1 agrees at 7 bases. The CDR3 spans 16 residues. V lost 0 bases, J lost 2 bases, and 1 base stayed unmatched. From germline, CDR1 is MNHEY and CDR2 SVGAGI. This CDR3 reads CASSYSQGTYNSPLHF. The CDR3 coding sequence is TGTGCCAGCAGTTACTCACAGGGGACCTATAATTCACCCCTCCACTTT.

The J gene is TRBJ2-1, the V gene TRBV9; D is possibly TRBD2 (6 bases). The CDR3 is 12 amino acids. CDR1 is SGDLS, CDR2 YYNGEE, per germline. Deletions cut 3 bases from V and 11 bases from J, with 12 bases between. The CDR3, as DNA: TGTGCCAGCAGCGCGGGACTGCTACAGCAGTTCTTC. Its translation: CASSAGLLQQFF.

In this sample, this clone turned up a few times. This chain links TRBV10-1 with TRBJ1-1; D call uncertain. Germline CDR1 and CDR2: WNHNN and SYGVQD (reference sequence). The V gene lost 0 bases and the J gene lost 3 bases, with 5 bases spanning the gap. The CDR3 spans 13 residues. CDR3 sequence: CASSESSDTEAFF. The CDR3, as DNA: TGCGCCAGCAGTGAGTCGAGCGACACTGAAGCTTTCTTT.

The chain recombines TRBV6-5 with TRBJ1-2; maybe TRBD1 (6 bases). V lost 4 bases, J lost 5 bases, and 8 bases lay in between. Germline CDR1 reads MNHEY; CDR2 reads SVGAGI. This CDR3 has 12 amino acids. CDR3 sequence reads: CASSWQGYGYTF. CDR3 coding DNA: TGTGCCAGCAGTTGGCAGGGGTATGGCTACACCTTC.

The chain couples TRBV7-2 to TRBJ1-1; 7 positions match TRBD1. Germline V gene data show CDR1 as SGHTA and CDR2 as FQGNSA. V trimming: 6 bases; J trimming: 4 bases; junction bases outside the gene matches: 8. The CDR3 is 14 residues long. The CDR3 region is CASSYQGGGTEAFF. The CDR3, as DNA: TGTGCCAGCAGTTATCAGGGGGGCGGCACTGAAGCTTTCTTT.

The J gene is TRBJ2-1, the V gene TRBV4-1; TRBD2 is a possible D gene (5 bases). This CDR3 comprises 15 residues. V shed 4 bases and J shed 7 bases, with 17 bases lying between them. Per the germline V gene, CDR1 is MGHRA and CDR2 is YSYEKL. This CDR3 reads CASSPETLVENEQFF. Here the CDR3 DNA reads TGCGCCAGCAGCCCAGAAACACTAGTTGAAAATGAGCAGTTCTTC.

CDR3 nucleotides: TGTGCCAGTATAGATAACTATGGCTACACCTTC. Protein product: CASIDNYGYTF. The V call is TRBV19, the J call TRBJ1-2, with unresolved D. The V gene lost 7 bases and the J gene lost 1 base, with 4 bases spanning the gap. The V gene's germline CDR1 is LNHDA and CDR2 SQIVND (reference sequence). The CDR3 covers 11 residues.

This rearrangement joins TRBV5-1 to TRBJ2-3, with 10 bases fitting TRBD2. The J segment lost 1 base and the V segment lost 1 base, leaving 9 bases of the junction unmatched. Germline assignment: CDR1 SGHRS and CDR2 YFSETQ. The CDR3 totals 18 residues. The CDR3 DNA reads TGCGCCAGCAGCTTGTGGGCTAGCGGGAGCACTGGCACAGATACGCAGTATTTT. Its translation is CASSLWASGSTGTDTQYF.

This clone has a single count. At one end, the junction sequence differs from germline, possibly due to a read error. At the DNA level, this CDR3 is encoded by other sequences in the same sample as well. This chain joins TRBV7-3 and TRBJ1-6; no firm D call. Germline V lookup: CDR1 SGHTA, CDR2 FQGTGA. The CDR3 runs to 13 residues. DNA for the CDR3: TGTGCCAGCAGCTTAAACATGAATTCCCCCCTCCACTTT. It is translated as CASSLNMNSPLHF. The variable domain in full, completed from reference TRBV7-3 and TRBJ1-6, reads GAGVSQTPSNKVTEKGKYVELRCDPISGHTALYWYRQSLGQGPEFLIYFQGTGAADDSGLPNDRFFAVRPEGSVSTLKIQRTERGDSAVYLCASSLNMNSPLHFGNGTRLTVT.

This clone appeared once. The CDR3 loop is CASSGRDRDVRKLFF. CDR3 DNA sequence: TGTGCCAGCAGTGGCCGGGACAGGGATGTGAGGAAACTGTTTTTT. This sequence joins TRBV6-5 and TRBJ1-4; 9 bases match TRBD1. Germline CDR1 reads MNHEY; CDR2 reads SVGAGI. V shed 5 bases, J shed 11 bases, and the junction held 12 bases outside the gene matches. The CDR3 length is 15 residues.

This clone is a singleton in its sample. J is TRBJ1-5 and V is TRBV5-4, with 7 nucleotides matching TRBD1. Trimming took 4 bases from V and 1 from J; bases not matched to a gene: 8. This CDR3 is built from 16 residues. CDR1 is SGHNT and CDR2 is YYREEE in the germline V gene (reference sequence). CDR3 sequence: CASSLGGTASNQPQHF. The CDR3, as DNA: TGTGCCAGCAGCCTGGGAGGGACAGCCAGCAATCAGCCCCAGCATTTT. Combining the CDR3 with reference TRBV5-4 and TRBJ1-5 gives the whole variable domain ETGVTQSPTHLIKTRGQQVTLRCSSQSGHNTVSWYQQALGQGPQFIFQYYREEENGRGNFPPRFSGLQFPNYSSELNVNALELDDSALYLCASSLGGTASNQPQHFGDGTRLSIL.

This rearrangement joins TRBV30 to TRBJ2-3; 7 nucleotides line up with TRBD2. The CDR3 is 14 amino acids. Germline V gene sequence: CDR1 GTSNPN, CDR2 SVGIG (reference sequence). With 5 bases clipped from V and 3 bases from J, the junction kept 8 bases outside the gene matches. In DNA form, the CDR3 reads TGTGCCTGGGTAGTTGGGGGGGGAACAGATACGCAGTATTTT. Translation gives CAWVVGGGTDTQYF.

This clone has just one count. This sequence joins TRBV2 and TRBJ1-1; TRBD1 is a possible D gene (6 bases). The CDR3 contains 14 residues. CDR1 is SNHLY, CDR2 FYNNEI, per germline. V was pared by 1 base and J by 2 bases, with 8 bases between. Here the CDR3 reads CASSEGTENTEAFF. As DNA, the CDR3 is TGTGCCAGCAGTGAAGGGACAGAAAACACTGAAGCTTTCTTT.

This chain joins TRBV5-6 and TRBJ2-3; D perhaps matches TRBD2 (7 bases). The CDR3 is 17 amino acids. V was clipped by 0 bases and J by 0 bases, with 14 bases between them. From germline, CDR1 is SGHDT and CDR2 YYEEEE. As DNA, the CDR3 is TGTGCCAGCAGCTTGGAACGGGGGGCCTTGAGCACAGATACGCAGTATTTT. Translation: CASSLERGALSTDTQYF.

This clone was seen a single time. The chain combines TRBV6-5 with TRBJ1-2, with 8 bases matching TRBD1. The CDR3 loop spans 13 amino acids. The germline CDR1 and CDR2 sequences are MNHEY and SVGAGI. After removal of 5 bases from V and 9 bases from J, the junction contained 8 bases not matched to a gene. DNA for the CDR3: TGTGCCAGCAGTGAAGGACAGGGAGAGCGCTACACCTTC. Translation gives CASSEGQGERYTF.

Only one count was recorded for this clone. The chain employs TRBV6-5 and TRBJ1-6; 8 bases fit TRBD1. This CDR3 has 15 residues. The germline CDR1 and CDR2 sequences are MNHEY and SVGAGI. J lost 9 bases, V lost 6 bases, and 10 bases had no gene match. CDR3 amino acids: CASSSRGPRGSPLHF. CDR3 in DNA: TGTGCCAGCAGCTCCAGGGGGCCGAGAGGTTCACCCCTCCACTTT.

The chain recombines TRBV6-5 with TRBJ2-7; D unclear. With 2 bases removed from V and 1 base from J, the gap between germline ends came to 9 bases. Germline-derived CDR1 and CDR2 are MNHEY and SVGAGI. CDR3 length: 14 amino acids. As DNA, the CDR3 is TGTGCCAGCAGTTACCCAGGCCAGTCCTACGAGCAGTACTTC. Amino acid sequence: CASSYPGQSYEQYF.

The CDR3 protein is CASTVEAAGNEQFF. DNA for the CDR3: TGTGCCAGCACCGTGGAGGCGGCGGGGAATGAGCAGTTCTTC. The V gene is TRBV2, the J gene TRBJ2-1, with D possibly being TRBD2 (6 bases). Per the germline V gene, CDR1 is SNHLY and CDR2 is FYNNEI. This CDR3 has 14 residues. V gave up 7 bases and J gave up 7 bases, with 17 bases separating them. Full variable domain (remainder filled in from reference TRBV2 and TRBJ2-1): EPEVTQTPSHQVTQMGQEVILRCVPISNHLYFYWYRQILGQKVEFLVSFYNNEISEKSEIFDDQFSVERPDGSNFTLKIRSTKLEDSAMYFCASTVEAAGNEQFFGPGTRLTVL.

This rearrangement joins TRBV18 to TRBJ2-1; D possibly corresponds to TRBD1 (6 bases). This CDR3 contains 16 residues. The V gene's germline CDR1 is KGHSH and CDR2 LQKENI. The V gene lost 6 bases and the J gene lost 4 bases, with 19 bases spanning the gap. The CDR3 DNA sequence: TGTGCCAGCTCTCGAACCTCGGGACAAAGTTACAATGAGCAGTTCTTC. This encodes CASSRTSGQSYNEQFF.